These T cell receptor beta chains were read from a single sample in a study of CD8 T cells in Susac syndrome. TCRdb analysed the immunoSEQ multiplex PCR reads with MiXCR anew, one entry per CDR3 protein. The sample includes about 300,000 distinct CDR3 sequences, under 95% of them seen just once. Specimen: CD4+ T cells from PBMCs. The receptors shown here come from a human donor with multiple sclerosis. The CDR3 runs from the conserved cysteine through the conserved F or W. Fields, in order: clone size, J gene, D gene, V gene, CDR3 protein, CDR3 DNA. The D gene is left open where the match is weak. The size entry is marked missing in some rows and otherwise reads once, few, many or a size class.

>NA|TRBJ2-1|NA|TRBV23-1
CASSQSGRPTYNEQFF
TGCGCCAGCAGTCAATCCGGCAGGCCAACCTACAATGAGCAGTTCTTC
>few|TRBJ2-5|NA|TRBV6-2/TRBV6-3
CASSYVETQYF
TGTGCCAGCAGTTATGTCGAGACCCAGTACTTC
>NA|TRBJ2-1|NA|TRBV20-1
CSASVGPNEQFF
TGCAGTGCTAGCGTGGGCCCCAATGAGCAGTTCTTC
>NA|TRBJ2-1|TRBD1|TRBV19
CASMTGGTYNEQFF
TGTGCCAGTATGACAGGGGGCACCTACAATGAGCAGTTCTTC
>NA|TRBJ2-7|TRBD2|TRBV7-2
CASSFGLAGFEQYF
TGTGCCAGCAGCTTTGGACTAGCGGGTTTCGAGCAGTACTTC
>NA|TRBJ2-1|TRBD2|TRBV9
CASSVIPGGRGSEQFF
TGTGCCAGCAGCGTAATTCCGGGCGGGAGAGGGAGTGAGCAGTTCTTC
>NA|TRBJ1-2|NA|TRBV11-2
CASSLQGTGYTF
TGTGCCAGCAGCTTACAGGGTACTGGCTACACCTTC
>once|TRBJ2-5|NA|TRBV11-3
CASSLRADQETQYF
TGTGCCAGCAGCTTAAGGGCAGATCAAGAGACCCAGTACTTC
>NA|TRBJ1-1|NA|TRBV27
CASSSGLTNTEAFF
TGTGCCAGCAGTTCGGGACTTACGAACACTGAAGCTTTCTTT
>NA|TRBJ2-7|TRBD2|TRBV6-2/TRBV6-3
CASSYSASGFSYEQYF
TGTGCCAGCAGTTACTCTGCTAGCGGTTTCTCCTACGAGCAGTACTTC
>NA|TRBJ2-5|TRBD2|TRBV6-5
CASSYSGRLAGDGTQYF
TGTGCCAGCAGTTACTCGGGGAGGCTAGCGGGAGATGGGACCCAGTACTTC
>NA|TRBJ1-1|NA|TRBV18
CASSPDVYTEAFF
TGTGCCAGCTCACCAGACGTCTACACTGAAGCTTTCTTT
>NA|TRBJ2-7|NA|TRBV10-3
CAISERTVAYEQYF
TGTGCCATCAGTGAGAGGACAGTCGCCTACGAGCAGTACTTC
>NA|TRBJ1-1|NA|TRBV5-1
CASSLLGGPEGTEAFF
TGCGCCAGCAGCTTGCTAGGGGGTCCGGAGGGCACTGAAGCTTTCTTT
>NA|TRBJ2-2|NA|TRBV20-1
CSARPSSNTGELFF
TGCAGTGCTCGTCCCAGCAGTAACACCGGGGAGCTGTTTTTT
>NA|TRBJ2-5|NA|TRBV7-2
CASRVGGETQYF
TGTGCCAGCAGGGTAGGGGGAGAGACCCAGTACTTC
>NA|TRBJ1-5|NA|TRBV19
CASSIGGGSNQPQHF
TGTGCCAGTAGTATAGGGGGGGGATCCAATCAGCCCCAGCATTTT
>NA|TRBJ2-1|NA|TRBV5-6
CASSFPGLSYNEQFF
TGTGCCAGCAGCTTTCCGGGACTCTCCTACAATGAGCAGTTCTTC
>NA|TRBJ2-2|TRBD2|TRBV6-1
CASSERLSGTGELFF
TGTGCCAGCAGTGAACGTCTTAGCGGGACCGGGGAGCTGTTTTTT
>NA|TRBJ1-4|NA|TRBV4-3
CASSQDWLTNEKLFF
TGCGCCAGCAGCCAAGATTGGTTAACTAATGAAAAACTGTTTTTT
>NA|TRBJ1-1|NA|TRBV18
CASSPGGGNTEAFF
TGTGCCAGCTCACCAGGGGGCGGGAACACTGAAGCTTTCTTT
>NA|TRBJ1-1|NA|TRBV18
CASSPIMNTEAFF
TGTGCCAGCTCACCAATCATGAACACTGAAGCTTTCTTT
>NA|TRBJ2-2|NA|TRBV7-3
CASSLRPTADNTGELFF
TGTGCCAGCAGCTTAAGGCCCACAGCCGATAACACCGGGGAGCTGTTTTTT
>NA|TRBJ2-7|NA|TRBV5-6
CASSLGLQPYEQYF
TGTGCCAGCAGCTTGGGTCTCCAACCCTACGAGCAGTACTTC
>NA|TRBJ2-1|TRBD2|TRBV5-6
CASSAGLAGPSYNEQFF
TGTGCCAGCAGCGCAGGACTAGCGGGACCCTCCTACAATGAGCAGTTCTTC
>NA|TRBJ1-2|TRBD1|TRBV5-1
CASSLGLDRRVYGYTF
TGCGCCAGCAGCTTGGGACTGGACAGGAGAGTGTATGGCTACACCTTC
>NA|TRBJ2-7|NA|TRBV7-6
CASSLGRASEQYF
TGTGCCAGCAGCTTGGGCAGGGCGAGTGAGCAGTACTTC
>few|TRBJ2-3|NA|TRBV7-3
CASSSGRTDTQYF
TGTGCCAGCAGCTCCGGCCGCACAGATACGCAGTATTTT
>NA|TRBJ1-1|TRBD1|TRBV7-6
CASSLLGQGVDTEAFF
TGTGCCAGCAGCTTACTCGGACAGGGTGTAGACACTGAAGCTTTCTTT
>NA|TRBJ2-7|TRBD2|TRBV18
CASSPPGLAGIYEQYF
TGTGCCAGCTCACCTCCGGGACTAGCGGGGATCTACGAGCAGTACTTC
>once|TRBJ2-3|TRBD2|TRBV9
CASTLRGLGTDTQYF
TGTGCCAGCACCCTCCGGGGACTAGGGACAGATACGCAGTATTTT
>NA|TRBJ2-7|NA|TRBV19
CASSNRDGGGEQYF
TGTGCCAGTAGTAACCGGGACGGGGGCGGCGAGCAGTACTTC
>NA|TRBJ1-1|NA|TRBV30
CAWKVPGEAFF
TGTGCCTGGAAGGTCCCCGGTGAAGCTTTCTTT
>NA|TRBJ1-4|NA|TRBV4-3
CASSQEMGRKKLFF
TGCGCCAGCAGCCAAGAAATGGGACGGAAAAAACTGTTTTTT
>NA|TRBJ2-3|NA|TRBV4-1
CASRRRNAGLSTDTQYF
TGCGCCAGCAGGCGGAGGAACGCGGGGCTTAGCACAGATACGCAGTATTTT
>NA|TRBJ2-7|TRBD2|TRBV10-3
CATALAGGYRGQYF
TGTGCCACTGCTCTGGCGGGAGGCTACCGGGGGCAGTACTTC
>NA|TRBJ2-5|NA|TRBV7-2
CASSFTRSGETQYF
TGTGCCAGCAGCTTTACAAGGTCGGGGGAGACCCAGTACTTC
>NA|TRBJ2-3|TRBD2|TRBV29-1
CSAVAGGLTDTQYF
TGCAGCGCTGTAGCGGGGGGGCTAACAGATACGCAGTATTTT
>NA|TRBJ2-3|TRBD2|TRBV2
CASRPASGEKDTQYF
TGTGCCAGCAGGCCGGCTAGCGGGGAGAAAGATACGCAGTATTTT
>once|TRBJ1-2|NA|TRBV6-5
CASRGTSIYGYTF
TGTGCCAGCAGGGGTACTTCGATATATGGCTACACCTTC
>once|TRBJ1-3|TRBD1|TRBV18
CASSDRDSPGNTIYF
TGTGCCAGCTCCGACAGGGATTCCCCTGGAAACACCATATATTTT
>NA|TRBJ2-5|NA|TRBV15
CATSRDLGPQETQYF
TGTGCCACCAGCAGAGATCTAGGGCCACAAGAGACCCAGTACTTC
>NA|TRBJ1-4|TRBD1|TRBV20-1
CSAPFLTGGDPKLFF
TGCAGTGCTCCTTTCTTAACAGGGGGCGACCCAAAACTGTTTTTT
>NA|TRBJ1-6|NA|TRBV20-1
CSAAGGGGRNSPLHF
TGCAGTGCCGCCGGGGGCGGGGGCCGTAATTCACCCCTCCACTTT
>NA|TRBJ2-1|TRBD2|TRBV18
CASSPPSGRRNEQFF
TGTGCCAGCTCACCACCGAGCGGGAGGAGGAATGAGCAGTTCTTC
>NA|TRBJ1-1|NA|TRBV27
CASSTTGGLTEAFF
TGTGCCAGCAGTACGACAGGCGGGCTTACTGAAGCTTTCTTT